This T cell receptor beta chain is drawn from a study of blood T cell repertoires in COVID-19 (dated by TCRdb to 2018 to 2021). General notes on the study: Collaborator samples came from the United States, Italy and Spain and covered acute and convalescent phases of COVID-19. HLA class I and class II types, where available, came from metadata supplied by the sample provider rather than from assay-based typing. A freely available public database, intended as a resource for researchers studying the immune response to SARS-CoV-2, is where the repertoires were released. Subjects who had been exposed to COVID-19, were actively infected with it, or had recovered from it provided the deeply sampled blood TCRbeta repertoires that made up the dataset. The material from the prospective study consisted of cDNA or gDNA derived from T cells, B-cell-depleted T cells, or PBMCs. A de-identified subject ID, COVID-19 status, age in years and sex were almost always included in the sample metadata. Samples were obtained from the ongoing ImmuneRACE study (first 160 participants) and from about 1,300 subjects provided by 6 global collaborators. Overall results and qualifications from the work: The amount of clinical and demographic metadata varied by source and participant and was provided uncurated.

As regards this clone: It lacks a known antigen. Base qualities are missing; no much larger clone stands one base away.

TCRbeta CDR3 regions were amplified from genomic DNA by means of the immunoSEQ Assay, a bias-controlled multiplex PCR. The source study handled its data this way. Nucleated cell counts per sample were estimated from amplification of reference gene primers within the assay. To quantify the absolute abundance of each unique TCRbeta CDR3 rearrangement, sequence reads were collapsed and filtered. For each sample, productive Simpson clonality was calculated as the square root of Simpson's diversity index across productive rearrangements. Imported from immuneACCESS, the table was reduced by TCRdb to in-frame sequences with V and J called. These copies leave out some clones; in studies compared against another copy, an unresolved V gene accounts for under half, and the cause of the remainder is not known. V, J and clone size reflect that table, while D and trimming were determined from the DNA. The table for this sample lists about 94,000 clones; around two thirds of them were counted only once. The ten largest clonotypes hold 3.5% to 4% of the sample.

One collaborating source in Seattle enrolled patients during active infection and followed them longitudinally through the course of disease. Each collaborating institution followed its own protocols to collect whole blood in K2EDTA tubes. For TCRbeta analysis, collaborator samples were shipped as frozen whole blood, as isolated PBMCs, or as DNA extracted from either sample type. The V end loses 5 bases and the J end loses 4 bases, and a stretch of 6 bases separates them. Taken from the germline V gene (reference sequence), the CDR1 and CDR2 loops are DFQATT and SNEGSKA. Measured from the cysteine to the phenylalanine, the CDR3 is 11 residues long. This entry keeps only the CDR3 DNA: 33 bases, framed from base 1.

The rearranged chain carries TRBV20-1 and TRBJ1-5; the D gene is not confidently resolved. This clonotype originated in a man between 70 and 80 years old with COVID-19, enrolled during active disease. Sequencing was carried out using peripheral blood. The CDR3 here reads CSAGVNQPQHF. The DNA reads TGCAGTGCTGGAGTAAATCAGCCCCAGCATTTT.